The 13 T cell receptor beta chains given below trace back to one sample, sequenced in a study of T cells in Graves' hyperthyroidism and ophthalmopathy. The source material, RNA transcripts, was used to amplify TCR beta CDR3 regions. RT-PCR in the first round (using the HTBI primer set) targeted the TCR CDR3. TCRdb reprocessed the multiplex PCR reads via MiXCR and lists one record per CDR3 protein. The data contain about 540,000 distinct CDR3 sequences, 40% to 55% of them singletons. The sample taken for sequencing was peripheral blood or thyroid tissue (not recorded which). The receptors shown here come from a woman in her late teens or twenties with Graves' hyperthyroidism.

J is TRBJ1-2 and V is TRBV20-1; TRBD1 is a possible D gene (6 bases). This CDR3 comprises 11 residues. The V and J ends lost 3 bases and 8 bases respectively, with 10 bases between them. Germline CDR1 and CDR2: DFQATT and SNEGSKA (reference sequence). The CDR3 region has the DNA TGCAGTGCTAGGCCCGGGACAGGCTACACCTTC. This sequence encodes CSARPGTGYTF.

The chain couples TRBV5-1 to TRBJ2-3; the D gene is possibly TRBD2 (7 bases). Between the trimmed V and J ends, which lost 9 bases and 2 bases, there was a span of 19 bases. The length of the CDR3 is 15 residues. Germline-derived CDR1 and CDR2 are SGHRS and YFSETQ. CDR3 sequence reads: CATSPGAGATDTQYF. The CDR3, as DNA: TGCGCCACCTCACCAGGGGCGGGAGCCACAGATACGCAGTATTTT.

CDR3 sequence reads: CASSDVSSGRGELFF. CDR3 coding DNA: TGTGCCAGCAGCGATGTCTCTAGCGGGAGAGGGGAGCTGTTTTTT. The chain combines TRBV7-2 with TRBJ2-2; 10 bases map to TRBD2. From germline, CDR1 is SGHTA and CDR2 FQGNSA. The CDR3 runs 15 residues. V dropped 5 bases and J dropped 8; count of bases not matched to a gene: 8.

The DNA of the CDR3 is TGCGCCAGCAGCCAAAAGGGACTAGCGGGCAACGAGCAGTACTTC. It codes for CASSQKGLAGNEQYF. V and J are TRBV4-3 and TRBJ2-7; 12 bases line up with TRBD2. Trimming at V came to 2 bases and at J to 5 bases, leaving 4 bases not matched to a gene. Germline CDR1 reads LGHNA; CDR2 reads YSLEER. This CDR3 is 15 amino acids long.

Concerning this clonotype: With a much larger clone just one base away, this may be a read error. The chain uses TRBV10-3 and TRBJ1-6; D is unresolved. The CDR3 loop spans 14 amino acids. The germline V gene encodes CDR1 ENHRY and CDR2 SYGVKD. The CDR3 sequence is CAVSSQDYNSPLHF. In DNA form, the CDR3 reads TGTGCCGTCAGTTCTCAGGATTATAATTCACCCCTCCACTTT.

The chain has TRBV9 and TRBJ2-7, with D uncertain. Germline CDR1 reads SGDLS; CDR2 reads YYNGEE. The CDR3 covers 11 residues. The germline V and J ends were trimmed by 4 bases and 6 bases, with 8 bases remaining between them. The DNA for the CDR3 is TGTGCCAGCAGCTGGAGAGCCGAGCAGTACTTC. Its translation is CASSWRAEQYF.

This clonotype was recorded many times. V and J are TRBV12-3 or TRBV12-4 and TRBJ2-7, with D possibly being TRBD2 (6 bases). This CDR3 has 12 residues. The V end was cut by 5 bases, the J end by 9 bases, with 14 bases between. In DNA, the CDR3 is TGTGCCAGCAGTGGCTCCGGGACTGCGCAGTACTTC. Encoded protein: CASSGSGTAQYF.

The table lists this clonotype with many counts. This chain links TRBV11-3 with TRBJ1-1, with D maybe TRBD1 (6 bases). The germline CDR1 and CDR2 sequences are SGHNT and YENEEA. The CDR3 runs 13 residues. Deletions cut 3 bases from V and 7 bases from J, with 12 bases between. This chain's CDR3 is CASSLGQGREAFF. Written as DNA, the CDR3 is TGTGCCAGCAGCTTGGGGCAGGGGCGTGAAGCTTTCTTT.

This clonotype was counted at least ten times. The V gene is TRBV20-1, the J gene TRBJ1-2; TRBD1 matches at 11 bases. The CDR3 length is 14 residues. Germline V gene data show CDR1 as DFQATT and CDR2 as SNEGSKA (reference sequence). Unmatched junction bases numbered 3, after V lost 1 base and J lost 5 bases. In nucleotides, the CDR3 is TGCAGTGCTAGAGCAGGACAGGGGGCGTATGGCTACACCTTC. Translation gives CSARAGQGAYGYTF.

This clonotype was counted only a few times. This chain uses TRBV7-9 with TRBJ1-4; 7 bases align to TRBD1. The CDR3 covers 14 residues. V gave up 5 bases and J gave up 6 bases; unmatched junction bases: 6. CDR1 and CDR2 from the germline V gene are SEHNR and FQNEAQ (reference sequence). For the CDR3, the DNA is TGTGCCAGCAGCGTGACAGGGACAGATGAAAAACTGTTTTTT. Amino acid sequence: CASSVTGTDEKLFF.

V is TRBV20-1 and J is TRBJ2-7; D perhaps matches TRBD2 (5 bases). Germline V gene data show CDR1 as DFQATT and CDR2 as SNEGSKA (reference sequence). The CDR3 covers 14 residues. V was trimmed by 6 bases and J by 3 bases, leaving 18 bases between them. The CDR3 bases are TGCAGTGCGCCAACTAGATCGGAGGACTACGAGCAGTACTTC. Protein product: CSAPTRSEDYEQYF.

This clonotype occurred many times. For the CDR3, the DNA is TGCAGCGTGGGGATGGGACTAGCGGCCTACGAGCAGTACTTC. Its translation is CSVGMGLAAYEQYF. This rearrangement joins TRBV29-1 to TRBJ2-7; TRBD2 matches 11 bases. This CDR3 has 14 amino acids. The germline CDR1 and CDR2 sequences are SQVTM and ANQGSEA. J gave up 2 bases and V 6 bases, and 6 bases lay outside the gene matches.

This clonotype was detected many times. This sequence joins TRBV5-4 and TRBJ2-2, with a possible D match to TRBD2 (6 bases). Deletions cut 10 bases from V and 0 bases from J, with 13 bases between. Germline V gives CDR1 SGHNT, CDR2 YYREEE (reference sequence). The CDR3 is 14 amino acids. The CDR3 nucleotides are TGTGCCTGCGGGGCACTAACGAACACCGGGGAGCTGTTTTTT. It encodes CACGALTNTGELFF.